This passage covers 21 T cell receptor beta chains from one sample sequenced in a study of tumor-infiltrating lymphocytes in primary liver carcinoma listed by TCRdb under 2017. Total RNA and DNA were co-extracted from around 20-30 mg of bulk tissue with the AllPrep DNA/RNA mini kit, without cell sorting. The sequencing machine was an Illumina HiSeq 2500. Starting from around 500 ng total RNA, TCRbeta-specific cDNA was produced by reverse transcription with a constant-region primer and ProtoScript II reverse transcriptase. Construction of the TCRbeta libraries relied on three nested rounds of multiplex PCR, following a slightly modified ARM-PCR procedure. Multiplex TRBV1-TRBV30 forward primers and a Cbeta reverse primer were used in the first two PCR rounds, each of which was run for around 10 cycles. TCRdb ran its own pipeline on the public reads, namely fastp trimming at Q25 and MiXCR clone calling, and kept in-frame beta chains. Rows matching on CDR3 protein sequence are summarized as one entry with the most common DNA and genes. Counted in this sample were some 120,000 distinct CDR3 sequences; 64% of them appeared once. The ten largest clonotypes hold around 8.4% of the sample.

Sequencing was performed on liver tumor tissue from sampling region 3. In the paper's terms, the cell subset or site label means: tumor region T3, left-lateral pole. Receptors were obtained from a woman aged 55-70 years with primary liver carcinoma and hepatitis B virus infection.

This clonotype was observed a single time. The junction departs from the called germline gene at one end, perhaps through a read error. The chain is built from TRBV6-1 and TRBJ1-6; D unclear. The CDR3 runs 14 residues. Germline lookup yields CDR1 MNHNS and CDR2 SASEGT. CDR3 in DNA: TGTGCCAGCAGTACGACTCTTCCGAATTCACCCCCCCACTTT. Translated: CASSTTLPNSPPHF.

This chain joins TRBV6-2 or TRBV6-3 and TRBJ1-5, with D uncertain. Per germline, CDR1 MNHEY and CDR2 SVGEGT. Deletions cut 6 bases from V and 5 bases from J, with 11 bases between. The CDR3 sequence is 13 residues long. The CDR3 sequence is CASSPSGDQPQHF. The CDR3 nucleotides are TGTGCCAGCAGCCCCTCGGGAGATCAGCCCCAGCATTTT.

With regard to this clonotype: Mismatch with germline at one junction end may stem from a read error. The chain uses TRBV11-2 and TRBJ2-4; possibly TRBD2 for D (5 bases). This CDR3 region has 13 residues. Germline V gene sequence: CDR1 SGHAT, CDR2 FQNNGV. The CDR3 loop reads CANSLESNNIQYF. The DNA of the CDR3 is TGTGCCAACTCACTAGAGTCCAATAACATTCAGTACTTC.

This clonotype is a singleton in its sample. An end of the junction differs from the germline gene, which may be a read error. CDR3 region: CANSEGAGGETRYF. The CDR3 nucleotides read TGTGCCAACAGTGAAGGGGCAGGAGGAGAGACCCGGTACTTC. The chain uses TRBV11-3 and TRBJ2-5; D may be TRBD1 or TRBD2 (5 bases each). Germline V gene sequence: CDR1 SGHNT, CDR2 YENEEA. The CDR3 is made up of 14 amino acids.

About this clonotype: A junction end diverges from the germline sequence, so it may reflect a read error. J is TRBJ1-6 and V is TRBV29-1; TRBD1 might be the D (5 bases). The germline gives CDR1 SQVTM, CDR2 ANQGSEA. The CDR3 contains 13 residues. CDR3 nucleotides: TGCGGCGCCGGACATGGTGGGAATTCACCTCTCCACTTT. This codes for CGAGHGGNSPLHF.

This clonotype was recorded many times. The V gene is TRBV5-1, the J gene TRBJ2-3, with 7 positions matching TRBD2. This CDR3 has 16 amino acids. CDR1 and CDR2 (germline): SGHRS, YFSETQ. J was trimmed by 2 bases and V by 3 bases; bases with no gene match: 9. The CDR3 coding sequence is TGCGCCAGCAGCTCGTCGGGAGGTGAGGACACAGATACGCAGTATTTT. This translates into CASSSSGGEDTDTQYF.

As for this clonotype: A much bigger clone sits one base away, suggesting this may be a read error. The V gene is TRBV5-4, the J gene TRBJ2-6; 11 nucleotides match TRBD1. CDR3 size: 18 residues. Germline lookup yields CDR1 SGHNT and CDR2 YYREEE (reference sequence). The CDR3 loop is CASSLTGQGALGASVLTF. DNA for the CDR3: TGTGCCAGCAGCTTGACCGGACAGGGGGCGCTTGGGGCCAGCGTCCTGACTTTC.

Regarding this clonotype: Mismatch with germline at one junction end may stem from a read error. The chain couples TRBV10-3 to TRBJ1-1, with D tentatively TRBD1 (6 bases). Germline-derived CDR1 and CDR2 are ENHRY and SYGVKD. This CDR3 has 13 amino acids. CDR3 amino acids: CAPRQDMNTEAFF. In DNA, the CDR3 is TGTGCCCCTCGACAGGATATGAATACTGAAGCTTTCTTT.

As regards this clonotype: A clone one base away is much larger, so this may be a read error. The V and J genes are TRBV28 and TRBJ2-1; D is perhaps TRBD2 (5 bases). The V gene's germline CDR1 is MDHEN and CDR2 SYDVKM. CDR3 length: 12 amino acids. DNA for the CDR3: TGTGCCAACAGTATAGCGACATCTGAGCAGTTCTTC. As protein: CANSIATSEQFF.

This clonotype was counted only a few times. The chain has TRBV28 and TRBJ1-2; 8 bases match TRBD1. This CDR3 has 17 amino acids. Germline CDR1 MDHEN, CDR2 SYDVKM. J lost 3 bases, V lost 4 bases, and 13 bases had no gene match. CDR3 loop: CASSSRNVQGVYYGYTF. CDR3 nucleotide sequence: TGTGCCAGCAGTTCCCGGAATGTACAGGGGGTCTACTATGGCTACACCTTC.

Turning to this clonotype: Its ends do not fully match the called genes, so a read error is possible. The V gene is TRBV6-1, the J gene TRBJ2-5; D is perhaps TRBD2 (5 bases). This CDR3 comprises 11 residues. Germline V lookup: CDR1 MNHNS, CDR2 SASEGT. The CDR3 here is CASTGLETQYF. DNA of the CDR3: TGTGCCAGCACGGGGTTGGAGACCCAATACTTC.

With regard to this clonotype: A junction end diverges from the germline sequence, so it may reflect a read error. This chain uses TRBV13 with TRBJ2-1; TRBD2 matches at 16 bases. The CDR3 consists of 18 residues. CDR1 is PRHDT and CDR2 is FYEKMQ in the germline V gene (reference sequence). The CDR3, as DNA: TGTGGCAGCAGCTCGCCAATAGGGACTAGCGGGGGGGAAGGTGAGCAGTTCTTC. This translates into CGSSSPIGTSGGEGEQFF.

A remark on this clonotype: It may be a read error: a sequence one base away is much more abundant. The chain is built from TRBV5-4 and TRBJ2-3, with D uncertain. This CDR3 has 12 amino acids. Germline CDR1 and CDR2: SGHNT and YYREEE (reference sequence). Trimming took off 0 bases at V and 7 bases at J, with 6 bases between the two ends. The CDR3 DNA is TGTGCCAGCAGCTTGGGCGAGAATACGCAGTATTTT. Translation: CASSLGENTQYF.

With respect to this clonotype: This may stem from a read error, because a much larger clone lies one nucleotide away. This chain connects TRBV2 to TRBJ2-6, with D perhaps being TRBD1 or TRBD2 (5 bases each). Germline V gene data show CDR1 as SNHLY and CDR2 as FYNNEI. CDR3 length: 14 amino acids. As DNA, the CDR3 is TGTGCCAGCAGTGGAAGCCCCGGGGCCGACGTCCTGACTTTC. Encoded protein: CASSGSPGADVLTF.

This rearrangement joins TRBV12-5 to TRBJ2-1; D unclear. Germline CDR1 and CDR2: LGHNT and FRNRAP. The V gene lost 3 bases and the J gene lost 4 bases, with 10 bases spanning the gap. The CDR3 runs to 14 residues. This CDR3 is CASGFEMAYNEQFF. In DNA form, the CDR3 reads TGTGCTAGTGGTTTCGAGATGGCTTACAATGAGCAGTTCTTC.

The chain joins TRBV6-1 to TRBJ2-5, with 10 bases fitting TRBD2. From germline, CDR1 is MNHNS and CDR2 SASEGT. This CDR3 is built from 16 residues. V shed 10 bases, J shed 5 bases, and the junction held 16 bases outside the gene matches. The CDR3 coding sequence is TGTGCCAACAGCCCAAAATGGCTAGCGGGAGACGAGACCCAGTACTTC. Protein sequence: CANSPKWLAGDETQYF.

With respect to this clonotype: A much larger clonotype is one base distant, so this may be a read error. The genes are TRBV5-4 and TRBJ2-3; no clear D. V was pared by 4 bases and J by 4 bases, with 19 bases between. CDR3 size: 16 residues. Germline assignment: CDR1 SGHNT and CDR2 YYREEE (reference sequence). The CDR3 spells CASSLFLGPIADTQYF. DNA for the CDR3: TGTGCCAGCAGCCTCTTTCTGGGCCCCATCGCAGATACGCAGTATTTT.

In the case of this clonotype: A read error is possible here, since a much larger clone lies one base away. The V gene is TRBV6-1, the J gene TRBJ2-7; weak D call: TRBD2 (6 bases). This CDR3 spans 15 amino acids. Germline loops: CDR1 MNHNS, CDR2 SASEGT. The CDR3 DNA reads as TGTGCCAGCAGTGAAGTGGCGGGAAGCTCCTACGGGCAGTACTTC. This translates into CASSEVAGSSYGQYF.

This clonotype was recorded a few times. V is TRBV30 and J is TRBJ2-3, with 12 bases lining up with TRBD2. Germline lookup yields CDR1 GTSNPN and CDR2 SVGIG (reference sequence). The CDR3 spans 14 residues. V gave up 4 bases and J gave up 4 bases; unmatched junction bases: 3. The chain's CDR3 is CAWTSGRAADTQYF. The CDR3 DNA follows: TGTGCCTGGACTAGCGGGAGGGCCGCAGATACGCAGTATTTT.

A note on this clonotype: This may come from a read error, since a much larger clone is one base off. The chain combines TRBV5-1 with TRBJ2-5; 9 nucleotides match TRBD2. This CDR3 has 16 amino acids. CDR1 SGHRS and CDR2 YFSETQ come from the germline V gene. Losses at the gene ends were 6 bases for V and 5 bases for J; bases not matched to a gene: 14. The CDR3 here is CASNFVGAGGKETQYF. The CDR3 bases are TGCGCCAGCAACTTTGTAGGAGCGGGAGGCAAGGAGACCCAGTACTTC. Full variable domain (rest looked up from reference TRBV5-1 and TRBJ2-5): KAGVTQTPRYLIKTRGQQVTLSCSPISGHRSVSWYQQTPGQGLQFLFEYFSETQRNKGNFPGRFSGRQFSNSRSEMNVSTLELGDSALYLCASNFVGAGGKETQYFGPGTRLLVL.

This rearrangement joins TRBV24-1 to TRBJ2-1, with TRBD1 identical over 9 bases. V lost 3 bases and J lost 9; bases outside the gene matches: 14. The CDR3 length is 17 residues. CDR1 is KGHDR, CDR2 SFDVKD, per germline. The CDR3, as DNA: TGTGCCACCAGTGATACCCGGCCGGGACAGGGATCAGGTGAGCAGTTCTTC. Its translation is CATSDTRPGQGSGEQFF.